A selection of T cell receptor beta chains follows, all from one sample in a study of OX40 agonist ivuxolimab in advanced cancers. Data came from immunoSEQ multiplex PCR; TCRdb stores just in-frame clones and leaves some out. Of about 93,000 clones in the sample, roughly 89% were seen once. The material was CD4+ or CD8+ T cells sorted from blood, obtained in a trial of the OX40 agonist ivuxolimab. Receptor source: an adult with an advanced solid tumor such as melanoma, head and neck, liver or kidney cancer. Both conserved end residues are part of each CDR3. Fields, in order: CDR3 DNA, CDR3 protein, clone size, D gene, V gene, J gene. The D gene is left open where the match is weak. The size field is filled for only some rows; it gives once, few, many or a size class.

TGTGCCACCAGCAGAGGGGGGACAGCGAATGAAAAACTGTTTTTT	CATSRGGTANEKLFF	NA	TRBD1	TRBV15	TRBJ1-4
TGTGCCAGCAGCTTAGACGGGACAGGGTCCGGGGAGCTGTTTTTT	CASSLDGTGSGELFF	NA	TRBD1	TRBV11-3	TRBJ2-2
TGTGCCAGCAGCTTGGGCTCTGGCGGTTACAATGAGCAGTTCTTC	CASSLGSGGYNEQFF	NA	NA	TRBV7-9	TRBJ2-1
TGTGCCAGCGCCGGGGGGACTACTTCCTACGAGCAGTACTTC	CASAGGTTSYEQYF	NA	TRBD2	TRBV13	TRBJ2-7
TGTGCCAGCAGTTCCCAATCGGGGGGCTCTGGAAACACCATATATTTT	CASSSQSGGSGNTIYF	few	NA	TRBV28	TRBJ1-3
TGTGCCAGTAGCTCCATCCGGGACAGGGTGGAAAACACCATATATTTT	CASSSIRDRVENTIYF	NA	TRBD1	TRBV19	TRBJ1-3
TGTGCCTGGCATTTCGGTCCCTCGAACTATGGCTACACCTTC	CAWHFGPSNYGYTF	NA	NA	TRBV30	TRBJ1-2
TGTGCCAGCTCCTCCGGACAGGGGTTTAGGGATACGCAGTATTTT	CASSSGQGFRDTQYF	NA	TRBD1	TRBV7-9	TRBJ2-3
TGTGCCAGCAGCTCCAGCGGTAGCGGGGGCCTCTCCGGGGAGCTGTTTTTT	CASSSSGSGGLSGELFF	NA	TRBD2	TRBV7-3	TRBJ2-2
TGTGCCAGCAGTGACAGTTACAATGAGCAGTTCTTC	CASSDSYNEQFF	NA	NA	TRBV6-1	TRBJ2-1
TGTGCCAGCAGCTTAGGGTCTAGCTCCTACAATGAGCAGTTCTTC	CASSLGSSSYNEQFF	NA	NA	TRBV7-9	TRBJ2-1
TGTGCCAGCAGCCCACGATTGGGGGGACCCGAAGCTTTCTTT	CASSPRLGGPEAFF	NA	NA	TRBV7-2	TRBJ1-1
TGCGCCAGCAGCCCTGGGGCAGATACGCAGTATTTT	CASSPGADTQYF	NA	NA	TRBV4-3	TRBJ2-3
TGTGCCAGCAGTCCTAAACGCACAGAGTATCAGCCCCAGCATTTT	CASSPKRTEYQPQHF	NA	NA	TRBV27	TRBJ1-5
TGTGCCAGCAACTCGGGGATGACAGGGCCCACAGATACGCAGTATTTT	CASNSGMTGPTDTQYF	NA	TRBD1	TRBV7-2	TRBJ2-3
TGTGCCAGCAGCCCCGACCAAGAGACCCAGTACTTC	CASSPDQETQYF	NA	NA	TRBV7-2	TRBJ2-5
TGTGCCAGCTCCCCCGGGACCAACACTGAAGCTTTCTTT	CASSPGTNTEAFF	NA	NA	TRBV18	TRBJ1-1
TGCGCCAGCAGCTCAGGACTAGCGGGACAAGAGACCCAGTACTTC	CASSSGLAGQETQYF	NA	TRBD2	TRBV5-1	TRBJ2-5
TGTGCCAGCTCACCAGAGGGCCCTAAGGCGACTGAAGCTTTCTTT	CASSPEGPKATEAFF	NA	NA	TRBV18	TRBJ1-1
TGTGCCAGCAGTGAAGGGGGGCATGGGGCCAACGTCCTGACTTTC	CASSEGGHGANVLTF	NA	NA	TRBV2	TRBJ2-6
TGTGCCAGAAGCTTTATTCTCGGGAGTAACAAAGATACGCAGTATTTT	CARSFILGSNKDTQYF	once	NA	TRBV5-3	TRBJ2-3
TGTGCCAGCACCGGGTCGAACACCGGGGAGCTGTTTTTT	CASTGSNTGELFF	NA	NA	TRBV6-1	TRBJ2-2
TGTGCCAGCAGCACGCCCGGGCACACCGGGGAGCTGTTTTTT	CASSTPGHTGELFF	NA	NA	TRBV9	TRBJ2-2
TGCGCCAGCAGCCCCCGTTCAGGGGACAGCATCTTTAATACGCAGTATTTT	CASSPRSGDSIFNTQYF	NA	TRBD1	TRBV4-1	TRBJ2-3
TGTGCCAGCAGGGAGGGGCGCACTGAAGCTTTCTTT	CASREGRTEAFF	NA	NA	TRBV6-6	TRBJ1-1
TGTGCCAGCAGTGTCAGCGTGGCAGGGTACGGCTACACCTTC	CASSVSVAGYGYTF	NA	NA	TRBV2	TRBJ1-2
TGTGCCAGCAGCTTAGGGGTCAGCAGATATAGCAATCAGCCCCAGCATTTT	CASSLGVSRYSNQPQHF	NA	NA	TRBV7-2	TRBJ1-5
TGTGCCAGCAGCTTAGCCGAGGGACAGAATGAGCAGTTCTTC	CASSLAEGQNEQFF	NA	TRBD1	TRBV7-8	TRBJ2-1
TGTGCTAGCAGCTTAGCGCGTGGAGACGAGCAGTACTTC	CASSLARGDEQYF	once	NA	TRBV7-7	TRBJ2-7
TGTGCCAGCAGCTTTAAGGGATCGAAGGGGAAAATTTATCAGCCCCAGCATTTT	CASSFKGSKGKIYQPQHF	NA	NA	TRBV12-1	TRBJ1-5
TGTGCCGGGCCGGGGGGGACGGATGAAAAACTGTTTTTT	CAGPGGTDEKLFF	NA	NA	TRBV30	TRBJ1-4
TGTGCCGCAATGAAGGGGACAGAAGAGACCCAGTACTTC	CAAMKGTEETQYF	NA	TRBD1	TRBV10-3	TRBJ2-5
TGTGCCTGGAGTCCCACGGCGGTGGACGGGGAGCTGTTTTTT	CAWSPTAVDGELFF	once	NA	TRBV30	TRBJ2-2
TGTGCCAGCAGCTTACAGAGAGGAGGGTTGCAAGACGAGCAGTACTTC	CASSLQRGGLQDEQYF	NA	NA	TRBV7-2	TRBJ2-7
TGTGCCAGCAGCGTAGACCCCCAGGGGGCAAACGGGGAGCTGTTTTTT	CASSVDPQGANGELFF	NA	TRBD1	TRBV9	TRBJ2-2
TGTGCCAGCAGTTACGACAGGGCCTACGAGCAGTACTTC	CASSYDRAYEQYF	NA	TRBD1	TRBV6-6	TRBJ2-7
TGTGCCAGCAGAACTAGCGGACTTACCTACGAGCAGTACTTC	CASRTSGLTYEQYF	once	TRBD2	TRBV28	TRBJ2-7
TGTGCCTGGAACGAACAGGGGAACTATGGCTACACCTTC	CAWNEQGNYGYTF	NA	TRBD1	TRBV30	TRBJ1-2
TGTGCCAGCAGCTTGCCCCCACAGTTAGGCTATGGCTACACCTTC	CASSLPPQLGYGYTF	NA	NA	TRBV5-6	TRBJ1-2
TGTGCCAGCAGTTTAATTGGAGATCAGCCCCAGCATTTT	CASSLIGDQPQHF	NA	NA	TRBV28	TRBJ1-5
TGCGCCAGCAGCCAGTCCCGTAGACAGGGGAACACTGAAGCTTTCTTT	CASSQSRRQGNTEAFF	NA	TRBD1	TRBV4-3	TRBJ1-1
TGCAGCGTTGAAGGGGGCAGCCCACAGCCGGACACCATATATTTT	CSVEGGSPQPDTIYF	NA	NA	TRBV29-1	TRBJ1-3
TGTGCCAGCAGCCCAGGAGGCCGGGGCTACGAGCAGTACTTC	CASSPGGRGYEQYF	NA	NA	TRBV5-6	TRBJ2-7
TGCAGCGTGGACCTGGACACAGATACGCAGTATTTT	CSVDLDTDTQYF	NA	NA	TRBV29-1	TRBJ2-3
TGTGCCAGCAGTGAAGCGCTAACAGGGGTGGGTCAGCCCCAGCATTTT	CASSEALTGVGQPQHF	once	TRBD1	TRBV6-1	TRBJ1-5
TGCGCCAGCAGCTTGGATGGGTCCGATGAAAAACTGTTTTTT	CASSLDGSDEKLFF	once	NA	TRBV5-1	TRBJ1-4
TGTGCCAGCAGCTTGCGTGGGACAACCTACGAGCAGTACTTC	CASSLRGTTYEQYF	NA	NA	TRBV5-4	TRBJ2-7
TGTGCCAGCAGTGAAGATTTGGACAGGGGGAATGAGCAGTTCTTC	CASSEDLDRGNEQFF	NA	TRBD1	TRBV2	TRBJ2-1
TGTGCCAGCAGGGGACAGGGAGGCAATCAGCCCCAGCATTTT	CASRGQGGNQPQHF	few	TRBD1	TRBV7-2	TRBJ1-5
TGTGCCAGCAGCAATTGGCGTCTGTCGGCATACGAGCAGTACTTC	CASSNWRLSAYEQYF	NA	NA	TRBV21-1	TRBJ2-7
TGTGCCTGGAATCGACAGGGGTCCGCCTACAATGAGCAGTTCTTC	CAWNRQGSAYNEQFF	NA	TRBD1	TRBV30	TRBJ2-1
TGCAGCGTTGAGTTCGGGACAGGGGGCCAGGGCTACACCTTC	CSVEFGTGGQGYTF	NA	TRBD1	TRBV29-1	TRBJ1-2
TGTGCCAGCAGCGTAGGGTATTACACTGAAGCTTTCTTT	CASSVGYYTEAFF	few	NA	TRBV9	TRBJ1-1
TGTGCCAGCAGCTTGGATGTAGGGGACAATGAGCAGTTCTTC	CASSLDVGDNEQFF	NA	NA	TRBV5-4	TRBJ2-1
TGTGCCATCAGTGAGACGGGGGGTCAGGCCCAGCATTTT	CAISETGGQAQHF	NA	NA	TRBV10-3	TRBJ1-5
TGTGCCAGCAGCTCACGGCGCGCTCCTCCAGATACGCAGTATTTT	CASSSRRAPPDTQYF	NA	NA	TRBV7-8	TRBJ2-3
TGTGCCAGCAGCTTAGAGCAGGGGCGGCATGAAGCTTTCTTT	CASSLEQGRHEAFF	NA	NA	TRBV11-2	TRBJ1-1
TGTGCCACCAGCAGAGGATCGGGACACCCTAGCACAGATACGCAGTATTTT	CATSRGSGHPSTDTQYF	NA	NA	TRBV15	TRBJ2-3